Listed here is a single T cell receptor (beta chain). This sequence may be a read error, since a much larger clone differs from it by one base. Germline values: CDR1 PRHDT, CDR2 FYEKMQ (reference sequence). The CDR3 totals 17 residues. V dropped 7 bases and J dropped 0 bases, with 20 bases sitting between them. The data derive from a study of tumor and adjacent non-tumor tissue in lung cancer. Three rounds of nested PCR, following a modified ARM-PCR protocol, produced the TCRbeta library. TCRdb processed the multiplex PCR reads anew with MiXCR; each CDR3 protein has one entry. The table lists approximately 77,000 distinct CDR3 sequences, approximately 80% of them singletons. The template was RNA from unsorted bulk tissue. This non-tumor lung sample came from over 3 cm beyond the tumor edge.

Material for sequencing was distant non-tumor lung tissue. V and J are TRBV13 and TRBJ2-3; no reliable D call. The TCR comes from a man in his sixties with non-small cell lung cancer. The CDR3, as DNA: TGTGCCAGCACCGATCGACCCACTCAGTACAGCACAGATACGCAGTATTTT. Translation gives CASTDRPTQYSTDTQYF.